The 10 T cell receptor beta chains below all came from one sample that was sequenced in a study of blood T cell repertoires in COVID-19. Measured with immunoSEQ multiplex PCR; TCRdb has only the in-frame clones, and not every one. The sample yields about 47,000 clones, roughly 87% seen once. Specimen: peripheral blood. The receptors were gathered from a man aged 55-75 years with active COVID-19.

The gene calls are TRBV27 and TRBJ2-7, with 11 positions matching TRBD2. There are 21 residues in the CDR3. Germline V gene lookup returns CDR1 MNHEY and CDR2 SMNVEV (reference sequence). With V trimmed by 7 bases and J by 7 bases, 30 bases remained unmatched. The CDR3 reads CASTPESYGGASGRPMQEQYF. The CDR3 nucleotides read TGTGCCAGCACCCCTGAGTCGTACGGCGGGGCTAGCGGGAGGCCAATGCAAGAGCAGTACTTC.

CDR3 in DNA: TGTGCCAGCTCGTTGGACAGGCGCTCTGGAAACACCATATATTTT. This encodes CASSLDRRSGNTIYF. The rearrangement uses TRBV6-5 and TRBJ1-3; 7 nucleotides align to TRBD1. The V and J ends lost 8 bases and 0 bases, in that order; junction bases with no gene match: 7. The germline gives CDR1 MNHEY, CDR2 SVGAGI. This CDR3 region has 15 residues.

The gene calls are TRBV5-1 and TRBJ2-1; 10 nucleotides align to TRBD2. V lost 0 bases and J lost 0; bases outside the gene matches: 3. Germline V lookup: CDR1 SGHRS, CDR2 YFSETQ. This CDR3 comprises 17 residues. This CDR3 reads CASSLAASGSSYNEQFF. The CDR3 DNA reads TGCGCCAGCAGCTTGGCCGCTAGCGGGAGCTCCTACAATGAGCAGTTCTTC.

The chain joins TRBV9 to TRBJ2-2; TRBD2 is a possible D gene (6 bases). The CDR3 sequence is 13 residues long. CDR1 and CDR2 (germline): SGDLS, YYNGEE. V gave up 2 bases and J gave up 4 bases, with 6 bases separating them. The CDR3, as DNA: TGTGCCAGCAGCGTGACTAGCACCGGGGAGCTGTTTTTT. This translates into CASSVTSTGELFF.

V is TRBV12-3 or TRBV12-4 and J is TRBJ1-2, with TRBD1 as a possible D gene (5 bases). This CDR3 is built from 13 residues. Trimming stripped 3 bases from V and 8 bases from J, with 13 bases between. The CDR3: CASSFVQGRGYTF. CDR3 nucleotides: TGTGCCAGCAGTTTTGTCCAGGGAAGAGGCTACACCTTC.

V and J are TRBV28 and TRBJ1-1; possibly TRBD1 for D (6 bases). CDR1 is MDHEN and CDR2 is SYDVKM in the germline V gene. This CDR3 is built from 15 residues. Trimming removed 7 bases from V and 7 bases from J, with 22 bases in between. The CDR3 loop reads CASIVGQPYLGEAFF. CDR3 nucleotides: TGTGCCAGCATTGTCGGACAGCCGTATCTGGGTGAAGCTTTCTTT. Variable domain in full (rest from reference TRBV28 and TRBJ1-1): DVKVTQSSRYLVKRTGEKVFLECVQDMDHENMFWYRQDPGLGLRLIYFSYDVKMKEKGDIPEGYSVSREKKERFSLILESASTNQTSMYLCASIVGQPYLGEAFFGQGTRLTVV.

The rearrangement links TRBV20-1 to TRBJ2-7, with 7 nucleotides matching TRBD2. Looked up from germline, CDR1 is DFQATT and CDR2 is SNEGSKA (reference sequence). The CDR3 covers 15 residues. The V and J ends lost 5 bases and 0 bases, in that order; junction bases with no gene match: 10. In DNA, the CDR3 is TGCAGTGCTCGTGGGGGGGACGGGGGCTCCTACGAGCAGTACTTC. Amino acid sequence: CSARGGDGGSYEQYF.

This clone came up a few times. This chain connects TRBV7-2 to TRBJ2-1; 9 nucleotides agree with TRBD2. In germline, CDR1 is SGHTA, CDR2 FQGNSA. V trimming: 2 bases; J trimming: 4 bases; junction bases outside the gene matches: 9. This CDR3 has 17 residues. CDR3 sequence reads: CASSLWASGEAYNEQFF. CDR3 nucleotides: TGTGCCAGCAGCTTATGGGCTAGCGGGGAAGCGTACAATGAGCAGTTCTTC. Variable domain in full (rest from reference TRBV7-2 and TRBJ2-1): GAGVSQSPSNKVTEKGKDVELRCDPISGHTALYWYRQSLGQGLEFLIYFQGNSAPDKSGLPSDRFSAERTGGSVSTLTIQRTQQEDSAVYLCASSLWASGEAYNEQFFGPGTRLTVL.

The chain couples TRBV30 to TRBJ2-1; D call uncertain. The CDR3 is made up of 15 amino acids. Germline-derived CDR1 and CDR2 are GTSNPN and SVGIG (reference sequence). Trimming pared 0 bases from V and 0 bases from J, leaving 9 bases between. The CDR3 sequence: CAWSVKRSSYNEQFF. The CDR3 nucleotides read TGTGCCTGGAGTGTAAAGAGGAGCTCCTACAATGAGCAGTTCTTC.

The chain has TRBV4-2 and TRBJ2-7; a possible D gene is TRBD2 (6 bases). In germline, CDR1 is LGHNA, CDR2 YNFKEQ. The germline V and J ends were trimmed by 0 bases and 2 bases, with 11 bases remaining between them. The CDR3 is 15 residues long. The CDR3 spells CASSQEVTRTYEQYF. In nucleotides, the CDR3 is TGTGCCAGCAGCCAAGAGGTGACTAGGACCTACGAGCAGTACTTC.